These 30 T cell receptor beta chains originate from one sample sequenced in a study of OX40 agonist ivuxolimab in advanced cancers. Using immunoSEQ multiplex PCR, the repertoire was profiled, and TCRdb retains in-frame clones only, with some absent. Found here are 84,000 or so clones, 84% of them singletons; the top ten hold less than 3%. The sample here was CD4+ or CD8+ T cells sorted from blood, taken in a trial of the OX40 agonist ivuxolimab. The receptors derive from an adult with an advanced solid tumor such as melanoma, head and neck, liver or kidney cancer.

This chain links TRBV5-1 with TRBJ2-5, with 10 nucleotides matching TRBD1. The V gene end was trimmed by 8 bases and the J gene end by 5 bases; junction bases not matched to a gene: 12. The CDR3 consists of 15 residues. The germline CDR1 and CDR2 sequences are SGHRS and YFSETQ. The CDR3 nucleotides are TGCGCCAGTAAGCCCCGACAGGGGGCGGGGGAGACCCAGTACTTC. Protein: CASKPRQGAGETQYF. Complete variable domain (other parts from reference TRBV5-1 and TRBJ2-5): KAGVTQTPRYLIKTRGQQVTLSCSPISGHRSVSWYQQTPGQGLQFLFEYFSETQRNKGNFPGRFSGRQFSNSRSEMNVSTLELGDSALYLCASKPRQGAGETQYFGPGTRLLVL.

The chain recombines TRBV5-6 with TRBJ2-5; D is unclear. CDR3 size: 11 residues. Trimming took 2 bases from V and 2 from J, leaving 1 base between them. Germline V lookup: CDR1 SGHDT, CDR2 YYEEEE. CDR3: CASSFQETQYF. The CDR3 region has the DNA TGTGCCAGCAGCTTTCAAGAGACCCAGTACTTC.

DNA of the CDR3: TGTGCCAGCAGTCCGCTCAATGAGCAGTTCTTC. Its translation: CASSPLNEQFF. V is TRBV2 and J is TRBJ2-1, with D unresolved. This CDR3 has 11 residues. The ends were cut back, 5 bases at V and 6 bases at J, with 5 bases in the middle. Germline V lookup: CDR1 SNHLY, CDR2 FYNNEI.

V usage is TRBV2 and J usage is TRBJ1-1, with 8 bases fitting TRBD1. The CDR3 has 15 amino acids. The J segment lost 4 bases and the V segment lost 6 bases, leaving 10 bases of the junction unmatched. Germline V gene data show CDR1 as SNHLY and CDR2 as FYNNEI. The CDR3 region is CASRPTGEYGTEAFF. DNA of the CDR3: TGTGCCAGCAGACCGACAGGGGAGTATGGCACTGAAGCTTTCTTT.

This chain links TRBV27 with TRBJ2-2, with D unresolved. This CDR3 spans 12 amino acids. Trimming stripped 6 bases from V and 8 bases from J, with 10 bases between. The V gene's germline CDR1 is MNHEY and CDR2 SMNVEV (reference sequence). CDR3: CASRERGGELFF. The CDR3 region has the DNA TGTGCCAGCAGGGAGCGTGGGGGGGAGCTGTTTTTT.

V and J are TRBV7-9 and TRBJ2-3; 8 bases fit TRBD2. CDR3 length: 14 amino acids. J lost 2 bases, V lost 8 bases, and 6 bases had no gene match. CDR1 is SEHNR, CDR2 FQNEAQ, per germline (reference sequence). The CDR3 DNA is TGTGCCAGCCGGGGGGGCTTTTCCACAGATACGCAGTATTTT. Its translation is CASRGGFSTDTQYF.

The chain employs TRBV10-1 and TRBJ2-5, with D perhaps TRBD1 (5 bases). V was trimmed by 5 bases and J by 6 bases, leaving 13 bases between them. There are 13 residues in the CDR3. Germline V lookup: CDR1 WNHNN, CDR2 SYGVQD (reference sequence). The CDR3 DNA is TGCGCCAGCAGTATGCAAGGGGAACAGACCCAGTACTTC. This gives the protein CASSMQGEQTQYF.

This clone was found a few times. Other nucleotide sequences from this sample produce the same CDR3. This chain joins TRBV18 and TRBJ2-7; no clear D gene. The CDR3 is made up of 12 amino acids. Trimming cost V 6 bases and J 3 bases, with 9 bases left between them. Germline V gene lookup returns CDR1 KGHSH and CDR2 LQKENI. In DNA form, the CDR3 reads TGTGCCAGCTCCCCTACACTCTACGAGCAGTACTTC. Translated, it gives CASSPTLYEQYF.

This clone appeared once. V usage is TRBV5-1 and J usage is TRBJ2-3; TRBD2 might be the D (7 bases). The length of the CDR3 is 15 residues. The V end lost 5 bases, the J end lost 2 bases, and 15 bases lay between the germline ends. CDR1 SGHRS and CDR2 YFSETQ come from the germline V gene. In DNA, the CDR3 is TGCGCCAGCAGGGGAGGGGGGGTCGTCACAGATACGCAGTATTTT. Protein sequence: CASRGGGVVTDTQYF.

The chain combines TRBV5-8 with TRBJ1-4; D may be TRBD1 (5 bases). Germline V gene sequence: CDR1 SGHTS, CDR2 YDEGEE. CDR3 length: 16 amino acids. Trimming removed 2 bases at V and 7 bases at J, with 18 bases between. The CDR3 nucleotides are TGTGCCAGCAGCTTTCAAGGGGCAAGGGACGCTGAAAAACTGTTTTTT. Its translation is CASSFQGARDAEKLFF.

V usage is TRBV4-2 and J usage is TRBJ2-1; TRBD1 matches 7 bases. The germline V gene encodes CDR1 LGHNA and CDR2 YNFKEQ. This CDR3 comprises 17 residues. With 1 base clipped from V and 1 base from J, the junction kept 7 bases outside the gene matches. CDR3 protein: CASSQGETGSSYNEQFF. The CDR3 DNA sequence: TGTGCCAGCAGCCAAGGTGAGACAGGGAGTTCCTACAATGAGCAGTTCTTC.

A few counts support this clone. The rearrangement joins TRBV19 to TRBJ1-1, with a weak D call TRBD1 (6 bases). The CDR3 consists of 14 residues. Germline V gene sequence: CDR1 LNHDA, CDR2 SQIVND (reference sequence). The V end was cut by 9 bases, the J end by 1 base, with 15 bases between. This CDR3 reads CASSRQAWNTEAFF. The CDR3 DNA sequence: TGTGCCAGCTCCCGACAGGCCTGGAACACTGAAGCTTTCTTT.

The gene calls are TRBV11-2 and TRBJ2-3, with TRBD2 matching 13 bases. The CDR3 is 16 amino acids. Germline V lookup: CDR1 SGHAT, CDR2 FQNNGV. The V and J ends lost 0 bases and 4 bases, in that order; junction bases with no gene match: 1. The CDR3: CASSLETSGGADTQYF. CDR3 nucleotide sequence: TGTGCCAGCAGCTTAGAAACTAGCGGGGGGGCAGATACGCAGTATTTT. Variable domain in full (rest from reference TRBV11-2 and TRBJ2-3): EAGVAQSPRYKIIEKRQSVAFWCNPISGHATLYWYQQILGQGPKLLIQFQNNGVVDDSQLPKDRFSAERLKGVDSTLKIQPAKLEDSAVYLCASSLETSGGADTQYFGPGTRLTVL.

V is TRBV5-4 and J is TRBJ2-7; D might be TRBD1 (5 bases). CDR3 length: 14 residues. The germline V gene has CDR1 SGHNT and CDR2 YYREEE (reference sequence). V was cut by 0 bases and J by 0 bases, with 7 bases left in between. The CDR3, as DNA: TGTGCCAGCAGCTTGGTAGGGGACTCCTACGAGCAGTACGTC. This translates into CASSLVGDSYEQYV.

The chain recombines TRBV11-2 with TRBJ1-6; D is undetermined. Germline V gene sequence: CDR1 SGHAT, CDR2 FQNNGV. Trimming removed 3 bases at V and 9 bases at J, with 9 bases between. This CDR3 region has 13 residues. CDR3 coding DNA: TGTGCCAGCAGCTTGGGTACGGGTTCACCCCTCCACTTT. Its translation is CASSLGTGSPLHF.

Only a few counts were recorded for this clone. This chain uses TRBV9 with TRBJ1-2, with D unclear. The V gene's germline CDR1 is SGDLS and CDR2 YYNGEE. The CDR3 has 14 residues. The ends were cut back, 0 bases at V and 3 bases at J, with 9 bases in the middle. The CDR3 DNA reads as TGTGCCAGCAGCGTAGACTCGAGTCACTATGGCTACACCTTC. It is translated as CASSVDSSHYGYTF.

This sequence joins TRBV6-5 and TRBJ1-1; no clear D gene. CDR3 size: 14 residues. The germline V gene has CDR1 MNHEY and CDR2 SVGAGI. Trimming pared 2 bases from V and 1 base from J, leaving 8 bases between. The CDR3 DNA follows: TGTGCCAGCAGTTACCTCTACAAGAACACTGAAGCTTTCTTT. It translates to CASSYLYKNTEAFF.

The chain uses TRBV5-1 and TRBJ2-2, with 12 bases lining up with TRBD2. The germline gives CDR1 SGHRS, CDR2 YFSETQ. The CDR3 consists of 16 residues. The trim removed 4 bases at V and 6 bases at J, leaving 7 bases unmatched. This CDR3 reads CASSQLAGGPPGELFF. In DNA form, the CDR3 reads TGCGCCAGCAGCCAACTAGCGGGGGGTCCCCCCGGGGAGCTGTTTTTT.

The CDR3, as DNA: TGTGCCAGCAGTTCCCTAAGGGCCTACGAGCAGTACTTC. It codes for CASSSLRAYEQYF. This chain connects TRBV28 to TRBJ2-7; D gene unclear. V lost 4 bases, J lost 2 bases, and 9 bases lay in between. Germline CDR1 reads MDHEN; CDR2 reads SYDVKM. There are 13 residues in the CDR3.

The J gene is TRBJ2-7, the V gene TRBV6-6, with a weak D call TRBD1 (6 bases). This CDR3 spans 15 amino acids. The germline V and J ends were trimmed by 5 bases and 4 bases, with 18 bases remaining between them. CDR1 and CDR2 from the germline V gene are MNHNY and SVGAGI (reference sequence). CDR3 amino acids: CASSPRPTTGYEQYF. DNA for the CDR3: TGTGCCAGCAGTCCCCGCCCTACGACAGGATACGAGCAGTACTTC.

This sequence joins TRBV6-6 and TRBJ1-5, with D possibly TRBD1 on 6 matching bases. The germline V gene encodes CDR1 MNHNY and CDR2 SVGAGI (reference sequence). V lost 3 bases and J 5 bases, leaving 17 bases between the germline ends. The CDR3 contains 16 residues. CDR3 sequence reads: CASSYFPTGNHQPQHF. As DNA, the CDR3 is TGTGCCAGCAGTTATTTTCCTACAGGGAACCATCAGCCCCAGCATTTT.

This chain links TRBV7-8 with TRBJ1-3; D not resolved. CDR1 SGHVS and CDR2 FQNEAQ come from the germline V gene. Trimming stripped 0 bases from V and 0 bases from J, with 18 bases between. CDR3 length: 19 residues. CDR3 sequence (DNA): TGTGCCAGCAGCTTAGCCATCGGAGGGCGTCTAGACTCTGGAAACACCATATATTTT. Protein: CASSLAIGGRLDSGNTIYF.

The chain couples TRBV7-2 to TRBJ1-6; the match to TRBD1 covers 8 bases. The CDR3 sequence is 14 residues long. With 6 bases clipped from V and 7 bases from J, the junction kept 5 bases outside the gene matches. CDR1 and CDR2 from the germline V gene are SGHTA and FQGNSA. CDR3 sequence reads: CASRYRDRNSPLHF. The CDR3 nucleotides read TGTGCCAGCAGGTACCGGGACAGGAATTCACCCCTCCACTTT.

V gene TRBV7-3 combines with J gene TRBJ2-6; unclear D gene. Trimming shortened V by 4 bases and J by 3 bases, and 13 bases separated the two germline ends. The germline CDR1 and CDR2 sequences are SGHTA and FQGTGA. This CDR3 has 16 amino acids. The CDR3 is CASSYIGGDGANVLTF. The CDR3 DNA reads as TGTGCCAGCAGCTACATTGGTGGGGATGGGGCCAACGTCCTGACTTTC.

The DNA of the CDR3 is TGTGCCAGCAGATCCGGTACTCCGGGGTCACCCCTCCACTTT. It encodes CASRSGTPGSPLHF. The chain links TRBV6-5 to TRBJ1-6; D gene unclear. Germline V gene data show CDR1 as MNHEY and CDR2 as SVGAGI. There are 14 residues in the CDR3. Trimming took 6 bases from V and 10 from J, leaving 16 bases between them.

The gene calls are TRBV27 and TRBJ1-6; no firm D call. Germline values: CDR1 MNHEY, CDR2 SMNVEV (reference sequence). Trimming removed 4 bases at V and 7 bases at J, with 14 bases between. The CDR3 length is 15 residues. For the CDR3, the DNA is TGTGCCAGCAGTTCTCTGGCGGTGGGGAATTCACCCCTCCACTTT. Translating it yields CASSSLAVGNSPLHF.

V usage is TRBV2 and J usage is TRBJ1-3; D is possibly TRBD1 (6 bases). This CDR3 contains 15 residues. V dropped 6 bases and J dropped 0 bases, with 12 bases sitting between them. Germline V gives CDR1 SNHLY, CDR2 FYNNEI. CDR3 in amino acids: CASSLDSSSGNTIYF. The CDR3 coding sequence is TGTGCCAGCAGCTTGGACAGTAGCTCTGGAAACACCATATATTTT.

This clone was observed a few times. This chain connects TRBV27 to TRBJ1-6; D uncertain. Germline CDR1 is MNHEY and CDR2 is SMNVEV (reference sequence). The CDR3 has 14 amino acids. Trimming took 3 bases from V and 4 from J, leaving 7 bases between them. Written as DNA, the CDR3 is TGTGCCAGCAGTTTTGGACGGTATAATTCACCCCTCCACTTT. Amino acids: CASSFGRYNSPLHF.

The chain recombines TRBV7-2 with TRBJ1-1; D call uncertain. V lost 5 bases and J 3 bases, leaving 16 bases between the germline ends. The CDR3 runs 15 residues. Germline lookup yields CDR1 SGHTA and CDR2 FQGNSA. CDR3 in amino acids: CASSPLAGKDTEAFF. DNA of the CDR3: TGTGCCAGCAGCCCCCTGGCGGGTAAGGACACTGAAGCTTTCTTT.

This clone was detected only a few times. The gene calls are TRBV6-1 and TRBJ1-6; D is uncertain. Germline assignment: CDR1 MNHNS and CDR2 SASEGT. This CDR3 region has 15 residues. V was clipped by 1 base and J by 9 bases, with 13 bases between them. The CDR3 DNA reads TGTGCCAGCAGTGAAGGGACCCCCTCGTTTTCACCCCTCCACTTT. Its translation: CASSEGTPSFSPLHF.